The 18 T cell receptor beta chains listed next were all sequenced from one sample in a study of blood T cell repertoires in COVID-19. Profiling relied on immunoSEQ multiplex PCR, and the TCRdb table lists in-frame clones only, not all of them. The table has around 200,000 clones, less than 85% seen once. The specimen was PBMCs or T cells enriched from blood (not recorded which). These receptors all come from a man aged 35 to 55 who had recovered from COVID-19.

V is TRBV7-9 and J is TRBJ2-7; TRBD2 aligns across 10 bases. This CDR3 contains 15 residues. CDR1 is SEHNR and CDR2 is FQNEAQ in the germline V gene (reference sequence). V lost 4 bases and J lost 2; bases outside the gene matches: 5. CDR3 DNA sequence: TGTGCCAGCAGCTGGAGCGGGAGGGGCGCCTACGAGCAGTACTTC. It codes for CASSWSGRGAYEQYF. Full variable domain (remainder filled in from reference TRBV7-9 and TRBJ2-7): DTGVSQNPRHKITKRGQNVTFRCDPISEHNRLYWYRQTLGQGPEFLTYFQNEAQLEKSRLLSDRFSAERPKGSFSTLEIQRTEQGDSAMYLCASSWSGRGAYEQYFGPGTRLTVT.

The V call is TRBV5-4, the J call TRBJ2-3; the match to TRBD2 covers 10 bases. V lost 5 bases and J lost 2; bases outside the gene matches: 5. The CDR3 length is 15 residues. In germline, CDR1 is SGHNT, CDR2 YYREEE (reference sequence). CDR3 sequence: CASSPTSGYTDTQYF. The DNA of the CDR3 is TGTGCCAGCAGTCCGACTAGCGGGTACACAGATACGCAGTATTTT.

The chain carries TRBV25-1 and TRBJ2-1, with 9 positions matching TRBD2. V dropped 4 bases and J dropped 8; count of bases not matched to a gene: 6. CDR3 length equals 14 residues. Germline V gene data show CDR1 as MGHDK and CDR2 as SYGVNS. The CDR3, as DNA: TGTGCCAGCAGTGCAGCGGGGGGCAGGTATGAGCAGTTCTTC. Amino acid sequence: CASSAAGGRYEQFF.

The rearrangement joins TRBV28 to TRBJ1-3; D call uncertain. Trimming took 6 bases from V and 8 from J, leaving 14 bases between them. Germline assignment: CDR1 MDHEN and CDR2 SYDVKM. CDR3 size: 13 residues. The CDR3 nucleotides are TGTGCCAGCAGCCTCAAATTCGGGGACACCATATATTTT. Translated, it gives CASSLKFGDTIYF.

The genes are TRBV9 and TRBJ2-7; 10 nucleotides agree with TRBD1. The V and J ends lost 4 bases and 4 bases, in that order; junction bases with no gene match: 8. The CDR3 extends over 15 amino acids. CDR1 SGDLS and CDR2 YYNGEE come from the germline V gene. The CDR3 region has the DNA TGTGCCAGCAGCCCCCAAGGGACAGGGGAATACGAGCAGTACTTC. Its translation: CASSPQGTGEYEQYF.

The chain joins TRBV28 to TRBJ1-1; D unresolved. CDR1 is MDHEN and CDR2 is SYDVKM in the germline V gene. With 2 bases removed from V and 0 bases from J, the gap between germline ends came to 7 bases. This CDR3 comprises 14 residues. CDR3 residues: CASSLVAMNTEAFF. CDR3 sequence (DNA): TGTGCCAGCAGTTTAGTGGCAATGAACACTGAAGCTTTCTTT.

V is TRBV2 and J is TRBJ2-1, with 12 bases fitting TRBD2. V shed 6 bases and J 4 bases; nucleotides not matched to a gene: 4. The V gene's germline CDR1 is SNHLY and CDR2 FYNNEI. This CDR3 contains 15 residues. CDR3 residues: CASRRTSGAYNEQFF. CDR3 nucleotides: TGTGCCAGCAGGAGGACTAGCGGGGCATACAATGAGCAGTTCTTC.

The chain recombines TRBV28 with TRBJ1-1, with 12 bases aligning to TRBD1. Per germline, CDR1 MDHEN and CDR2 SYDVKM. Trimming at V came to 6 bases and at J to 5 bases, leaving 10 bases not matched to a gene. The length of the CDR3 is 16 residues. CDR3 protein: CASSLAGTGGGTEAFF. The DNA for the CDR3 is TGTGCCAGCAGCTTAGCCGGGACAGGGGGCGGTACTGAAGCTTTCTTT.

The chain combines TRBV7-9 with TRBJ2-3; 7 bases are a match to TRBD1. The CDR3 is made up of 15 amino acids. Germline CDR1 SEHNR, CDR2 FQNEAQ (reference sequence). The J segment lost 2 bases and the V segment lost 7 bases, leaving 9 bases of the junction unmatched. The CDR3 DNA is TGTGCCAGCAACCCGGGACAGAGTCCCACAGATACGCAGTATTTT. Its protein is CASNPGQSPTDTQYF.

The rearrangement joins TRBV9 to TRBJ2-2; 7 nucleotides match TRBD1. CDR3 length: 16 amino acids. Germline V gene lookup returns CDR1 SGDLS and CDR2 YYNGEE. J lost 5 bases, V lost 0 bases, and 7 bases had no gene match. This CDR3 reads CASSVESQGVTGELFF. For the CDR3, the DNA is TGTGCCAGCAGCGTAGAATCCCAGGGGGTTACCGGGGAGCTGTTTTTT.

The genes are TRBV24-1 and TRBJ2-7; 12 nucleotides agree with TRBD1. V lost 2 bases, J lost 5 bases, and 6 bases stayed unmatched. The CDR3 is 16 residues long. Germline V gives CDR1 KGHDR, CDR2 SFDVKD. The CDR3 nucleotides read TGTGCCACCAGTGATTCCGGGACAGGGGGCGTCGACGAGCAGTACTTC. The encoded protein is CATSDSGTGGVDEQYF.

The V and J genes are TRBV4-3 and TRBJ2-1; TRBD1 agrees at 10 bases. The junction had 3 bases not matched to a gene; V was cut back by 1 base and J by 3 bases. The CDR3 loop spans 16 amino acids. The germline V gene encodes CDR1 LGHNA and CDR2 YSLEER. CDR3 DNA sequence: TGCGCCAGCAGCCAAGGCGGACAGGGGGGCTACAATGAGCAGTTCTTC. It translates to CASSQGGQGGYNEQFF.

This chain connects TRBV2 to TRBJ1-4, with D maybe TRBD1 (6 bases). From germline, CDR1 is SNHLY and CDR2 FYNNEI. This CDR3 comprises 13 residues. CDR3 bases: TGTGCGAGAGCGGACAGCCCCAATGAAAAACTGTTTTTT. Translating gives CARADSPNEKLFF.

The chain carries TRBV4-1 and TRBJ2-1; TRBD1 matches at 12 bases. Germline V CDR1 and CDR2: MGHRA, YSYEKL. Trimming took 5 bases from V and 6 from J; bases not matched to a gene: 2. The CDR3 is 14 residues long. The CDR3 sequence is CASSGTGGFNEQFF. The CDR3 region has the DNA TGCGCCAGCAGCGGGACAGGGGGCTTCAATGAGCAGTTCTTC.

The chain is built from TRBV12-5 and TRBJ1-4, with D hard to call. Between the trimmed V and J ends, which lost 2 bases and 6 bases, there was a span of 13 bases. The CDR3 loop spans 15 amino acids. Germline CDR1 reads LGHNT; CDR2 reads FRNRAP. CDR3 bases: TGTGCTAGTGGTTTGCTCCTCCCGCCGGATGAAAAACTGTTTTTT. It specifies CASGLLLPPDEKLFF.

This clone showed up just once. The chain combines TRBV18 with TRBJ2-7, with a possible D match to TRBD1 (6 bases). CDR3 length: 13 amino acids. Germline V gene sequence: CDR1 KGHSH, CDR2 LQKENI. V was clipped by 3 bases and J by 3 bases, with 9 bases between them. The CDR3 reads CASSPPDSYEQYF. Written as DNA, the CDR3 is TGTGCCAGCTCACCCCCGGACAGCTACGAGCAGTACTTC.

Points on this clone: Compared with germline, one end of the junction differs, possibly owing to a read error. This chain connects TRBV7-2 to TRBJ2-7, with a weak D call TRBD2 (5 bases). This CDR3 region has 13 residues. Germline V gene lookup returns CDR1 SGHTA and CDR2 FQGNSA. The CDR3 region has the DNA TGTGCCAGCAGCTTAGGGGAAAGGACTGGGAGTGTCTTC. This gives the protein CASSLGERTGSVF.

This rearrangement joins TRBV11-2 to TRBJ1-2; D is ambiguous. Germline V lookup: CDR1 SGHAT, CDR2 FQNNGV. V lost 3 bases, J lost 3 bases, and 11 bases lay in between. This CDR3 has 14 amino acids. The CDR3 DNA is TGTGCCAGCAGCTTGGCAGGAACTGACTATGGCTACACCTTC. Protein sequence: CASSLAGTDYGYTF.